This T cell receptor beta chain was sequenced in a study of T cells in Graves' hyperthyroidism and ophthalmopathy. Notes on the study in general: Blood samples included most of the expanded thyroid clonotypes exceeding 0.001.

Exclusion criteria comprised uncontrolled infection, other autoimmune disease, pregnancy or lactation. Preceding any ophthalmopathy symptoms, the blood sample dates from first hyperthyroidism diagnosis. The authors took PBMCs from over 8.5 ml fresh peripheral blood. Germline trimming cut 4 bases from V and 8 bases from J; bases unmatched to any gene: 11. Germline V lookup: CDR1 SGHTS, CDR2 YDEGEE. This CDR3 has 15 residues. TCR beta CDR3 region amplification was performed from RNA transcripts. HTBI primers drove first-round RT-PCR of the TCR CDR3. TCRdb passed the multiplex PCR reads through MiXCR, listing each CDR3 protein once. The table includes 370,000 or so distinct CDR3 sequences, roughly 14% detected once. This clonotype has a handful of counts. Its specificity is unknown.

The clonotype originates from a woman younger than 35 with Graves' hyperthyroidism that later progressed to Graves' ophthalmopathy. Sequenced material: blood. The gene calls are TRBV5-8 and TRBJ2-3; TRBD1 agrees at 9 bases. The CDR3 is CASSQPGQGVSTQYF. DNA for the CDR3: TGTGCCAGCAGCCAACCGGGACAGGGTGTGAGTACGCAGTATTTT.